The 30 T cell receptor beta chains presented below share a single source sample, sequenced in a study of cytomegalovirus exposure and HLA in healthy donors. The method was immunoSEQ multiplex PCR; TCRdb's version includes in-frame clones alone and lacks a portion of them. The sample has approximately 170,000 clones; more than 70% are singletons. The specimen sequenced was PBMCs. These receptors were collected from a man aged 30 to 45 in good health and CMV-seropositive.

This chain joins TRBV27 and TRBJ2-7; 8 bases align to TRBD2. The germline CDR1 and CDR2 sequences are MNHEY and SMNVEV (reference sequence). This CDR3 comprises 13 residues. J gave up 3 bases and V 4 bases, and 2 bases lay outside the gene matches. CDR3 residues: CASSSGLDYEQYF. The CDR3 nucleotides are TGTGCCAGCAGTTCGGGACTAGACTACGAGCAGTACTTC.

The chain employs TRBV30 and TRBJ2-7, with TRBD1 identical over 8 bases. The CDR3 length is 14 residues. V shed 0 bases, J shed 6 bases, and the junction held 7 bases outside the gene matches. The germline CDR1 and CDR2 sequences are GTSNPN and SVGIG (reference sequence). The CDR3 DNA is TGTGCCTGGAGTGTACTAGGACAGGGACTCGAGCAGTACTTC. Amino acid sequence: CAWSVLGQGLEQYF.

This clone was counted only a few times. The chain uses TRBV6-5 and TRBJ1-6, with D perhaps matching TRBD1 (6 bases). The CDR3 is 13 amino acids. The germline V gene encodes CDR1 MNHEY and CDR2 SVGAGI. Trimming pared 7 bases from V and 10 bases from J, leaving 14 bases between. In DNA, the CDR3 is TGTGCCAGCACTGGCAGGGGTGACTCACCCCTCCACTTT. It translates to CASTGRGDSPLHF.

This clone is a singleton in its sample. The chain couples TRBV6-5 to TRBJ2-7; 7 bases align to TRBD2. This CDR3 is built from 13 residues. Trimming at V came to 6 bases and at J to 3 bases, leaving 5 bases not matched to a gene. CDR1 is MNHEY, CDR2 SVGAGI, per germline. The CDR3 bases are TGTGCCAGCAGGCGGGCTAGCGGCTACGAGCAGTACTTC. Translation gives CASRRASGYEQYF.

The genes are TRBV7-8 and TRBJ2-1; D perhaps matches TRBD2 (6 bases). The germline CDR1 and CDR2 sequences are SGHVS and FQNEAQ. The CDR3 is made up of 17 amino acids. Trimming shortened V by 1 base and J by 0 bases, and 13 bases separated the two germline ends. CDR3 amino acids: CASSLVMDGGSYNEQFF. CDR3 in DNA: TGTGCCAGCAGCTTAGTAATGGACGGGGGCTCCTACAATGAGCAGTTCTTC.

The chain employs TRBV28 and TRBJ1-2; 9 positions match TRBD1. The germline V gene encodes CDR1 MDHEN and CDR2 SYDVKM. This CDR3 spans 16 amino acids. Losses at the gene ends were 2 bases for V and 5 bases for J; bases not matched to a gene: 9. CDR3 nucleotides: TGTGCCAGCAGTTTAGGGACAGGGTATTCGTATTATGGCTACACCTTC. Protein: CASSLGTGYSYYGYTF.

This chain connects TRBV28 to TRBJ1-1; TRBD1 agrees at 7 bases. Germline CDR1 is MDHEN and CDR2 is SYDVKM. After removal of 5 bases from V and 8 bases from J, the junction contained 11 bases not matched to a gene. The CDR3 has 14 residues. Here the CDR3 reads CASSPYSGTAEAFF. Written as DNA, the CDR3 is TGTGCCAGCAGTCCGTACTCTGGGACAGCCGAAGCTTTCTTT.

This chain uses TRBV28 with TRBJ1-2; 7 bases match TRBD1. Germline CDR1 MDHEN, CDR2 SYDVKM. The CDR3 consists of 13 residues. V was pared by 11 bases and J by 8 bases, with 14 bases of the junction left unmatched. The CDR3 DNA reads TGTGCCGAAAAAGGCGGACAGGCGGAAGGCTACACCTTC. Its protein is CAEKGGQAEGYTF.

The count of this clone is one. CDR3 sequence: CASSSYGDRPNSYEQYF. In DNA, the CDR3 is TGTGCCAGCAGTTCATACGGGGACAGGCCAAACTCCTACGAGCAGTACTTC. The chain carries TRBV27 and TRBJ2-7; TRBD1 matches at 8 bases. The CDR3 is made up of 17 amino acids. J was trimmed by 0 bases and V by 4 bases; bases with no gene match: 11. Germline assignment: CDR1 MNHEY and CDR2 SMNVEV (reference sequence).

V and J are TRBV4-1 and TRBJ2-2, with 7 bases aligning to TRBD2. Germline loops: CDR1 MGHRA, CDR2 YSYEKL. After removal of 1 base from V and 0 bases from J, the junction contained 5 bases not matched to a gene. The CDR3 is made up of 17 amino acids. This CDR3 reads CASSQGGGGANTGELFF. CDR3 coding DNA: TGCGCCAGCAGCCAAGGAGGTGGGGGGGCGAACACCGGGGAGCTGTTTTTT.

The J gene is TRBJ2-5, the V gene TRBV28, with D unclear. This CDR3 is built from 12 residues. Germline assignment: CDR1 MDHEN and CDR2 SYDVKM. Trimming removed 5 bases at V and 4 bases at J, with 8 bases between. The CDR3 protein is CASSELRETQYF. The CDR3 DNA reads TGTGCCAGCAGTGAGTTGAGAGAGACCCAGTACTTC.

V is TRBV9 and J is TRBJ2-3; 11 positions agree with TRBD2. Germline V gene lookup returns CDR1 SGDLS and CDR2 YYNGEE. The CDR3 loop spans 15 amino acids. J lost 5 bases, V lost 9 bases, and 11 bases had no gene match. The CDR3 DNA reads TGTGCCAAGACCCGAACTAGCGGGAGACAAGATACGCAGTATTTT. Its translation is CAKTRTSGRQDTQYF.

The gene calls are TRBV7-9 and TRBJ2-7; 8 nucleotides line up with TRBD1. In germline, CDR1 is SEHNR, CDR2 FQNEAQ (reference sequence). The V gene end was trimmed by 2 bases and the J gene end by 0 bases; junction bases not matched to a gene: 6. This CDR3 is built from 16 residues. This CDR3 reads CASSLLTTGGSYEQYF. In DNA, the CDR3 is TGTGCCAGCAGCTTACTAACCACAGGGGGCTCCTACGAGCAGTACTTC.

The V call is TRBV27, the J call TRBJ2-7; TRBD1 matches at 9 bases. CDR3 length: 16 residues. J gave up 2 bases and V 3 bases, and 8 bases lay outside the gene matches. Germline lookup yields CDR1 MNHEY and CDR2 SMNVEV (reference sequence). This CDR3 reads CASSFSGTGLTYEQYF. CDR3 coding DNA: TGTGCCAGCAGTTTCTCCGGGACAGGGCTTACCTACGAGCAGTACTTC.

The chain joins TRBV30 to TRBJ1-5; no clear D gene. Germline V gene data show CDR1 as GTSNPN and CDR2 as SVGIG (reference sequence). There are 13 residues in the CDR3. Trimming left V 5 bases short and J 1 base short, with 9 bases between. As DNA, the CDR3 is TGTGCCTGGTCACCGGAGAGCAATCAGCCCCAGCATTTT. Amino acid sequence: CAWSPESNQPQHF.

The V gene is TRBV10-1, the J gene TRBJ2-3, with 11 bases identical to TRBD2. The length of the CDR3 is 15 residues. The V gene end was trimmed by 4 bases and the J gene end by 6 bases; junction bases not matched to a gene: 6. Germline loops: CDR1 WNHNN, CDR2 SYGVQD (reference sequence). CDR3 protein: CASSAVAGGVDTQYF. Written as DNA, the CDR3 is TGCGCCAGCAGTGCGGTAGCGGGAGGGGTGGATACGCAGTATTTT.

This chain connects TRBV20-1 to TRBJ2-1; D uncertain. In germline, CDR1 is DFQATT, CDR2 SNEGSKA (reference sequence). The CDR3 extends over 11 amino acids. V dropped 1 base and J dropped 10 bases, with 8 bases sitting between them. CDR3 bases: TGCAGTGCTAGAGGGCAGTCAGAGCAGTTCTTC. Amino acid sequence: CSARGQSEQFF.

The chain links TRBV10-3 to TRBJ1-6; D gene uncertain. V dropped 7 bases and J dropped 6 bases, with 13 bases sitting between them. CDR3 size: 14 residues. The germline CDR1 and CDR2 sequences are ENHRY and SYGVKD. CDR3 sequence: CAITERELNSPLHF. CDR3 DNA sequence: TGTGCCATCACCGAAAGGGAGCTTAATTCACCCCTCCACTTT.

The J gene is TRBJ2-7, the V gene TRBV10-3; 8 bases line up with TRBD1. After removal of 7 bases from V and 7 bases from J, the junction contained 6 bases not matched to a gene. The germline V gene encodes CDR1 ENHRY and CDR2 SYGVKD. The CDR3 runs to 12 residues. CDR3 amino acids: CAIMQGASEQYF. CDR3 DNA: TGTGCCATCATGCAGGGGGCAAGTGAGCAGTACTTC.

The chain joins TRBV6-6 to TRBJ1-2; 8 bases match TRBD1. The CDR3 runs to 15 residues. J gave up 4 bases and V 6 bases, and 10 bases lay outside the gene matches. The germline V gene has CDR1 MNHNY and CDR2 SVGAGI (reference sequence). The CDR3 loop is CASSNRQGSAYGYTF. For the CDR3, the DNA is TGTGCCAGCAGCAATCGACAGGGGTCGGCCTATGGCTACACCTTC.

The rearrangement links TRBV29-1 to TRBJ2-3; D is undetermined. Deletions cut 5 bases from V and 3 bases from J, with 18 bases between. CDR3 length: 15 residues. Per the germline V gene, CDR1 is SQVTM and CDR2 is ANQGSEA. CDR3 nucleotide sequence: TGCAGCGTTAGAAAACAGAGAACCACGACAGATACGCAGTATTTT. This gives the protein CSVRKQRTTTDTQYF.

This chain uses TRBV28 with TRBJ2-6; 10 bases align to TRBD1. This CDR3 has 18 residues. From germline, CDR1 is MDHEN and CDR2 SYDVKM. V shed 4 bases, J shed 0 bases, and the junction held 6 bases outside the gene matches. The CDR3 DNA sequence: TGTGCCAGCAGTTCCGGGACAGGGGCCTTCTCTGGGGCCAACGTCCTGACTTTC. Translating gives CASSSGTGAFSGANVLTF.

The gene calls are TRBV29-1 and TRBJ2-7; 7 positions match TRBD1. Germline V gene data show CDR1 as SQVTM and CDR2 as ANQGSEA. V shed 4 bases, J shed 3 bases, and the junction held 6 bases outside the gene matches. This CDR3 contains 13 residues. The CDR3 sequence is CSVGTGKHYEQYF. The CDR3 coding sequence is TGCAGCGTTGGGACAGGAAAACACTACGAGCAGTACTTC.

The chain joins TRBV6-5 to TRBJ1-4; 7 nucleotides line up with TRBD1. The CDR3 has 16 residues. Germline V CDR1 and CDR2: MNHEY, SVGAGI. V lost 0 bases to trimming and J lost 4 bases; unmatched junction nucleotides: 5. In DNA form, the CDR3 reads TGTGCCAGCAGTTACTCAGGGGGCGCGGGTAATGAAAAACTGTTTTTT. Translated, it gives CASSYSGGAGNEKLFF.

The rearrangement links TRBV6-1 to TRBJ2-1; 9 nucleotides agree with TRBD1. CDR1 and CDR2 (germline): MNHNS, SASEGT. There are 14 residues in the CDR3. The V and J ends lost 7 bases and 4 bases, in that order; junction bases with no gene match: 5. The CDR3: CASTRTGVYNEQFF. In nucleotides, the CDR3 is TGTGCCAGCACCCGGACAGGGGTGTACAATGAGCAGTTCTTC.

This clone was detected once. The chain combines TRBV4-3 with TRBJ2-7, with D maybe TRBD1 (6 bases). Trimming took 1 base from V and 0 from J, leaving 16 bases between them. This CDR3 region has 17 residues. Germline V lookup: CDR1 LGHNA, CDR2 YSLEER. The CDR3 reads CASSQGPYQGTSYEQYF. In nucleotides, the CDR3 is TGCGCCAGCAGCCAAGGCCCGTATCAGGGGACCTCCTACGAGCAGTACTTC.

This clone was seen only once. The chain combines TRBV28 with TRBJ2-7; 11 bases are shared with TRBD2. Trimming removed 8 bases from V and 0 bases from J; junction bases left unmatched: 3. The CDR3 contains 14 residues. The germline V gene encodes CDR1 MDHEN and CDR2 SYDVKM. The DNA of the CDR3 is TGTGCCAGCCACACTAGCGGGGGCTCCTACGAGCAGTACTTC. Protein product: CASHTSGGSYEQYF.

The V and J genes are TRBV7-2 and TRBJ1-6; tentative D call: TRBD1 (5 bases). Trimming took off 1 base at V and 11 bases at J, with 15 bases between the two ends. The CDR3 has 15 amino acids. CDR1 and CDR2 (germline): SGHTA, FQGNSA. The CDR3 region is CASSLGAGRAAPLHF. The DNA for the CDR3 is TGTGCCAGCAGCTTAGGAGCAGGGAGGGCGGCACCCCTCCACTTT.

The count of this clone is one. The V and J genes are TRBV11-1 and TRBJ2-2, with TRBD1 as a possible D gene (6 bases). The CDR3 has 19 residues. The V gene's germline CDR1 is SGHAT and CDR2 FQDESV (reference sequence). V was pared by 5 bases and J by 1 base, with 23 bases between. CDR3 DNA: TGTGCCAGCAGCGTTGGGCCTAAGGGACACATGCTGAACACCGGGGAGCTGTTTTTT. This sequence encodes CASSVGPKGHMLNTGELFF.

The V call is TRBV5-1, the J call TRBJ2-6, with D perhaps matching TRBD2 (6 bases). Germline CDR1 SGHRS, CDR2 YFSETQ. The CDR3 has 11 residues. The V and J ends lost 6 bases and 13 bases respectively, with 11 bases between them. The chain's CDR3 is CASTVGGVLTF. In DNA form, the CDR3 reads TGCGCCAGCACCGTTGGGGGGGTCCTGACTTTC. The full variable domain, with the rest looked up from reference TRBV5-1 and TRBJ2-6, is KAGVTQTPRYLIKTRGQQVTLSCSPISGHRSVSWYQQTPGQGLQFLFEYFSETQRNKGNFPGRFSGRQFSNSRSEMNVSTLELGDSALYLCASTVGGVLTFGAGSRLTVL.